This T cell receptor (beta chain) was found in a study of technical replicates of blood from several donors. Assay used: immunoSEQ multiplex PCR; TCRdb lists only in-frame clones, some missing. The top ten hold 0.2% to 0.3% of the sample, which has over 60,000 clones, around 93% seen once. Looked up from germline, CDR1 is MDHEN and CDR2 is SYDVKM. Trimming cost V 5 bases and J 4 bases; bases outside gene matches: 4. CDR3 length: 13 residues. The sequencing sample was made of T cells isolated from PBMCs. The chain uses TRBV28 and TRBJ1-2; 7 bases are shared with TRBD1. This sequence was found in a human donor in good health. For the CDR3, the DNA is TGTGCCAGCAGTCCCCGGGACAGCTATGGCTACACCTTC. It encodes CASSPRDSYGYTF.